One TCR beta chain is described in this entry. In this CDR3 the conserved last residue, phenylalanine or tryptophan, is missing, so a read error is likely. The library came from three nested PCR rounds adapted from ARM-PCR protocols. In TCRdb, the multiplex PCR reads were re-called with MiXCR into one record per CDR3 protein. The data contain 70,000 to 95,000 distinct CDR3 sequences, around 76% of them singletons. These data are taken from a study of tumor and adjacent non-tumor tissue in lung cancer. The CDR3 runs 15 residues. CDR1 is SGHAT and CDR2 is FQNNGV in the germline V gene. The template was RNA from unsorted bulk tissue. Distant lung tissue was collected more than 3 cm away from the tumor edge.

The specimen sequenced was distant non-tumor lung tissue. The clonotype comes from a man between 65 and 85 years old with non-small cell lung cancer. The chain combines TRBV11-2 with TRBJ2-7; D unclear. The CDR3 DNA sequence: TGTGCGAGCAGCTTAGATCAGGTGGCCTCCTACGAGCAGTACTTA. Translation gives CASSLDQVASYEQYL.